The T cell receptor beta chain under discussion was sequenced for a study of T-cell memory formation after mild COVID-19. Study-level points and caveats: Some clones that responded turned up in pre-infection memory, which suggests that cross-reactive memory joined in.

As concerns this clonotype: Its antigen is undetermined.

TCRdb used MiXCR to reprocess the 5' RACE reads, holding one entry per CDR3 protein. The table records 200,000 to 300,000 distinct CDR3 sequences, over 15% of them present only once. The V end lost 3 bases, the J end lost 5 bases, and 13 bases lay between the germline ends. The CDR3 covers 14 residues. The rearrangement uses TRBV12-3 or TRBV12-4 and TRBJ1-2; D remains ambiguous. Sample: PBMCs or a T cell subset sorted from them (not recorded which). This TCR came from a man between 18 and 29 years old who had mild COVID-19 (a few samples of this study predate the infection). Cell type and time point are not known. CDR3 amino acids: CASSFRQGEYGYTF. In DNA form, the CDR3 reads TGTGCCAGCAGTTTTAGACAAGGCGAATATGGCTACACCTTC.